Each of the 15 T cell receptor beta chains below was sequenced from the same sample in a study of blood T cell repertoires in COVID-19. This table comes from immunoSEQ multiplex PCR, and its TCRdb copy is limited to in-frame clones, with some not included. The sample includes hundreds of thousands of clones, 75% to 85% of them seen just once. Sequencing input: peripheral blood. Receptor source: a human donor in a cohort sampled during active COVID-19.

The sample holds many counts of this clone. The chain has TRBV20-1 and TRBJ1-3; D remains ambiguous. CDR3 length equals 13 residues. Germline values: CDR1 DFQATT, CDR2 SNEGSKA (reference sequence). V lost 3 bases, J lost 4 bases, and 10 bases lay in between. The chain's CDR3 is CSASPQAGNTIYF. CDR3 bases: TGCAGTGCTAGTCCCCAGGCAGGAAACACCATATATTTT.

V and J are TRBV14 and TRBJ1-1, with D uncertain. The CDR3 contains 11 residues. The ends were cut back, 2 bases at V and 11 bases at J, with 9 bases in the middle. Germline V gene data show CDR1 as SGHDN and CDR2 as FVKESK. Here the CDR3 DNA reads TGTGCCAGCAGCCAACTCCGGGAGGCTTTCTTT. Its protein product is CASSQLREAFF.

The V and J genes are TRBV4-1 and TRBJ1-1; 7 bases line up with TRBD1. The CDR3 contains 14 residues. Germline lookup yields CDR1 MGHRA and CDR2 YSYEKL. The V and J ends lost 5 bases and 5 bases, in that order; junction bases with no gene match: 8. CDR3 residues: CASSGTARGTEAFF. The CDR3 DNA reads as TGCGCCAGCAGCGGGACAGCTCGGGGGACTGAAGCTTTCTTT.

V gene TRBV11-3 combines with J gene TRBJ2-7; 7 nucleotides align to TRBD2. CDR3 length equals 11 residues. Trimming at V came to 5 bases and at J to 7 bases, leaving 2 bases not matched to a gene. The germline V gene encodes CDR1 SGHNT and CDR2 YENEEA. The DNA of the CDR3 is TGTGCCAGCAGCACCGGGGGGGAGCAGTACTTC. Translating gives CASSTGGEQYF.

V is TRBV6-5 and J is TRBJ1-5; D might be TRBD1 (5 bases). CDR1 MNHEY and CDR2 SVGAGI come from the germline V gene. This CDR3 contains 14 residues. Between the trimmed V and J ends, which lost 7 bases and 0 bases, there was a span of 10 bases. The CDR3 protein is CASNDGGSNQPQHF. CDR3 sequence (DNA): TGTGCCAGCAACGACGGGGGTAGCAATCAGCCCCAGCATTTT.

This clone appeared a single time. V is TRBV25-1 and J is TRBJ1-1; D gene uncertain. Per germline, CDR1 MGHDK and CDR2 SYGVNS. The CDR3 is made up of 13 amino acids. The V end was cut by 7 bases, the J end by 4 bases, with 13 bases between. This CDR3 reads CASTLEGGTEAFF. The CDR3 DNA reads TGTGCCAGCACCCTGGAGGGCGGCACTGAAGCTTTCTTT.

A remark on this clone: Other DNA sequences within the sample encode an identical CDR3. V is TRBV12-3 or TRBV12-4 and J is TRBJ1-2; 8 nucleotides match TRBD1. This CDR3 has 13 amino acids. The J segment lost 4 bases and the V segment lost 5 bases, leaving 3 bases of the junction unmatched. The DNA for the CDR3 is TGTGCCAGCAGTACAGGACAGGGCTATGGCTACACCTTC. Its protein is CASSTGQGYGYTF.

This chain joins TRBV5-5 and TRBJ1-3, with D unclear. From germline, CDR1 is SGHKS and CDR2 YYEKEE (reference sequence). With 2 bases removed from V and 0 bases from J, the gap between germline ends came to 6 bases. The CDR3 sequence is 14 residues long. The CDR3 spells CASSFDNSGNTIYF. CDR3 in DNA: TGTGCCAGCAGCTTCGACAACTCTGGAAACACCATATATTTT.

As regards this clone: The sample carries other DNA sequences with the same CDR3. J is TRBJ2-1 and V is TRBV18, with 9 nucleotides matching TRBD1. Trimming at V came to 0 bases and at J to 5 bases, leaving 2 bases not matched to a gene. Germline V gene sequence: CDR1 KGHSH, CDR2 LQKENI. This CDR3 contains 15 residues. CDR3 bases: TGTGCCAGCTCACCACCGGGACAGGGTAACAATGAGCAGTTCTTC. Translating it yields CASSPPGQGNNEQFF.

The chain is built from TRBV5-8 and TRBJ2-5, with 7 nucleotides matching TRBD1. V dropped 0 bases and J dropped 2; count of bases not matched to a gene: 4. Germline CDR1 and CDR2: SGHTS and YDEGEE. This CDR3 is 15 amino acids long. The CDR3 DNA follows: TGTGCCAGCAGCTTGGCTCTGGGACAGCAAGAGACCCAGTACTTC. This translates into CASSLALGQQETQYF.

This clone is a singleton in its sample. The chain carries TRBV7-3 and TRBJ2-1; no firm D call. The CDR3 consists of 15 residues. V lost 3 bases and J lost 3, with 12 bases in between. From germline, CDR1 is SGHTA and CDR2 FQGTGA. CDR3 nucleotides: TGTGCCAGCAGCTTTGGCCCTCCGAACTACAATGAGCAGTTCTTC. Protein product: CASSFGPPNYNEQFF.

The chain has TRBV5-1 and TRBJ1-2, with D possibly being TRBD1 (5 bases). V lost 0 bases and J lost 5, with 14 bases in between. CDR3 length: 15 residues. The germline CDR1 and CDR2 sequences are SGHRS and YFSETQ. CDR3 in DNA: TGCGCCAGCAGCTTGGACGGGCAGGGTTGGTATGGCTACACCTTC. Translated, it gives CASSLDGQGWYGYTF.

The gene calls are TRBV15 and TRBJ1-5, with TRBD1 identical over 7 bases. From germline, CDR1 is LNHNV and CDR2 YYDKDF (reference sequence). The CDR3 has 15 amino acids. V was pared by 6 bases and J by 7 bases, with 12 bases of the junction left unmatched. The DNA for the CDR3 is TGTGCCACCAGGGAGGCTCTTGAGGGGGCGCAGCCCCAGCATTTT. Translated, it gives CATREALEGAQPQHF.

This clone has just one count. The V gene is TRBV5-1, the J gene TRBJ1-3, with D unresolved. Trimming pared 0 bases from V and 0 bases from J, leaving 10 bases between. Germline CDR1 SGHRS, CDR2 YFSETQ. This CDR3 contains 16 residues. CDR3 protein: CASSLAFDISGNTIYF. Written as DNA, the CDR3 is TGCGCCAGCAGCTTGGCCTTTGACATCTCTGGAAACACCATATATTTT.

This clone was recorded a few times. V and J are TRBV2 and TRBJ1-6; the D is unclear. Trimming stripped 4 bases from V and 4 bases from J, with 8 bases between. This CDR3 comprises 14 residues. Germline V gene sequence: CDR1 SNHLY, CDR2 FYNNEI. In DNA form, the CDR3 reads TGTGCCAGCAGTGTGCGGGGTTATAATTCACCCCTCCACTTT. It yields the protein CASSVRGYNSPLHF.